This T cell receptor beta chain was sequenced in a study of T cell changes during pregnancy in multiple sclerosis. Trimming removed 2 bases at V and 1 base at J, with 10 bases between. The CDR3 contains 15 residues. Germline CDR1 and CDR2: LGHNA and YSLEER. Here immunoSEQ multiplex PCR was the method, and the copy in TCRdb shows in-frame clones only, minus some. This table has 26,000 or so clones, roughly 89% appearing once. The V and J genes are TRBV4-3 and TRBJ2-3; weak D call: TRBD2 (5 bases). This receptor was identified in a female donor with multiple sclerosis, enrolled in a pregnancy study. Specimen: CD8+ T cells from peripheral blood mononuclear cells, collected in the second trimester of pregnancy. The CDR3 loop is CASSQFTGGTDTQYF. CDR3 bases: TGCGCCAGCAGCCAATTTACCGGGGGCACAGATACGCAGTATTTT.